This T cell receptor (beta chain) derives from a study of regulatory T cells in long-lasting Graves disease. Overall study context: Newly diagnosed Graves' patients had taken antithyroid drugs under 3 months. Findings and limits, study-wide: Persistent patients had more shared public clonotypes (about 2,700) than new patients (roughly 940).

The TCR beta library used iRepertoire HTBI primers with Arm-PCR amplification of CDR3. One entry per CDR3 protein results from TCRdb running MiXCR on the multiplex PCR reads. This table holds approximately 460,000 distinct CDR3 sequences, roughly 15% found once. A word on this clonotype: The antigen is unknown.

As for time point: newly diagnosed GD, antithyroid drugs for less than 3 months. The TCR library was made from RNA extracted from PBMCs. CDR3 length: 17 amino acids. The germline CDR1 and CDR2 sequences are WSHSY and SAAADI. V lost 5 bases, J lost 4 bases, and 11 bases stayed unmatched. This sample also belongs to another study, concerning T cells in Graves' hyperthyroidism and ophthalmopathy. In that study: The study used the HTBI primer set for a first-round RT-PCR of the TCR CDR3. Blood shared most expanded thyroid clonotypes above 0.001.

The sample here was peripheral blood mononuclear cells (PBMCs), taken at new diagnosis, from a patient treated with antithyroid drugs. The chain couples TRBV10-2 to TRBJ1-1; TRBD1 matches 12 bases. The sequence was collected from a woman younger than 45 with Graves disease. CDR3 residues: CASSRGTGGRRSTEAFF. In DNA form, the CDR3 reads TGCGCCAGCAGTAGGGGGACAGGGGGCCGTCGGAGCACTGAAGCTTTCTTT.